Shown below are 6 T cell receptor beta chains from a single sample sequenced in a study of blood T cell repertoires in COVID-19. Profiling relied on immunoSEQ multiplex PCR, and the TCRdb table lists in-frame clones only, not all of them. The table shows hundreds of thousands of clones, with 86% occurring only once. The sequenced material came from PBMCs or T cells enriched from blood (not recorded which). Source of these receptors: a woman aged 45-65 years in a cohort exposed to, infected with or recovered from COVID-19 (not recorded which).

The V and J genes are TRBV2 and TRBJ2-7, with TRBD2 as a possible D gene (5 bases). The CDR3 consists of 12 residues. Germline CDR1 reads SNHLY; CDR2 reads FYNNEI. Trimming shortened V by 2 bases and J by 7 bases, and 9 bases separated the two germline ends. Here the CDR3 DNA reads TGTGCCAGCAGTGAACGAGGGTCTGAGCAGTACTTC. Translation gives CASSERGSEQYF.

J is TRBJ2-7 and V is TRBV11-2, with TRBD1 as a possible D gene (6 bases). The CDR3 totals 14 residues. The germline gives CDR1 SGHAT, CDR2 FQNNGV. Trimming pared 2 bases from V and 5 bases from J, leaving 13 bases between. In DNA form, the CDR3 reads TGTGCCAGCAGCTTAACAGGGTACTCTCACGAGCAGTACTTC. It is translated as CASSLTGYSHEQYF.

This clone was counted between two and nine times. The chain has TRBV11-1 and TRBJ1-1, with 8 bases identical to TRBD1. The CDR3 consists of 15 residues. V shed 3 bases and J 1 base; nucleotides not matched to a gene: 4. CDR1 is SGHAT, CDR2 FQDESV, per germline (reference sequence). This CDR3 is CASSFRTGPNTEAFF. The CDR3 DNA reads TGTGCCAGCAGCTTCCGGACAGGGCCGAACACTGAAGCTTTCTTT.

The V gene is TRBV6-5, the J gene TRBJ2-3; tentative D call: TRBD2 (7 bases). The CDR3 totals 15 residues. Looked up from germline, CDR1 is MNHEY and CDR2 is SVGAGI. The V end was cut by 1 base, the J end by 8 bases, with 16 bases between. The CDR3 loop is CASSYWGGGATTQYF. In DNA, the CDR3 is TGTGCCAGCAGTTACTGGGGAGGGGGGGCGACTACGCAGTATTTT.

The chain recombines TRBV4-3 with TRBJ1-1; possibly TRBD1 for D (6 bases). Germline V gene data show CDR1 as LGHNA and CDR2 as YSLEER. Trimming left V 4 bases short and J 1 base short, with 10 bases between. The CDR3 sequence is 14 residues long. CDR3 sequence: CASSPGQTNTEAFF. For the CDR3, the DNA is TGCGCCAGCAGCCCAGGACAGACGAACACTGAAGCTTTCTTT.

This clone was counted a single time. This sequence joins TRBV5-4 and TRBJ2-3, with a tentative D call TRBD2 (7 bases). The CDR3 is 17 residues long. Germline assignment: CDR1 SGHNT and CDR2 YYREEE (reference sequence). The ends were cut back, 2 bases at V and 0 bases at J, with 16 bases in the middle. The CDR3 protein is CASSFMGGGSSTDTQYF. The CDR3 bases are TGTGCCAGCAGCTTTATGGGAGGGGGGTCTAGCACAGATACGCAGTATTTT.